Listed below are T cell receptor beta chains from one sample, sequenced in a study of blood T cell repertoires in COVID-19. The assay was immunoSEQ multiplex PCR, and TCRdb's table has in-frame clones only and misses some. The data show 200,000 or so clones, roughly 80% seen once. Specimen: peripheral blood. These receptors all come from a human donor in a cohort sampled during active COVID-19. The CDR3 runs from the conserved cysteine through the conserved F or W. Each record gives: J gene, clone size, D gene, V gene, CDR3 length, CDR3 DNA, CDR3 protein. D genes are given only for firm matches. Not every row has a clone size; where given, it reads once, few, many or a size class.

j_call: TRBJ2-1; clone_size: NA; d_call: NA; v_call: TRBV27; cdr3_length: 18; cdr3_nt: TGTGCCAGCAGTTTATCTCACAGGGACCGCTCGCCTTACAATGAGCAGTTCTTC; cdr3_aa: CASSLSHRDRSPYNEQFF
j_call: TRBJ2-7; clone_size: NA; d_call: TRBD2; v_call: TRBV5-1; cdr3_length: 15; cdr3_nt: TGCGCCAGCAGCTCGGGACTAGCGGGAGGCTACGAGCAGTACTTC; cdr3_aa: CASSSGLAGGYEQYF
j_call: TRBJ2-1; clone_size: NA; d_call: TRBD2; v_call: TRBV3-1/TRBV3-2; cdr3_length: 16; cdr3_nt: TGTGCCAGCAGCCAGACTACTAGCGGCCGGTACAATGAGCAGTTCTTC; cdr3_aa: CASSQTTSGRYNEQFF
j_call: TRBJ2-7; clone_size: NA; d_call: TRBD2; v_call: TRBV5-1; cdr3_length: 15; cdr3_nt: TGCGCCAGCAGCTCAGTAGCGGGAGGGCCGGGCGAGCAGTACTTC; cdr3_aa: CASSSVAGGPGEQYF
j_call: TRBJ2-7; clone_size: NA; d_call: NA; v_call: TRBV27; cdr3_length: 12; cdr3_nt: TGTGCCAGCAGTCGTCTGGGGCTCGAGCAGTACTTC; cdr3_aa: CASSRLGLEQYF
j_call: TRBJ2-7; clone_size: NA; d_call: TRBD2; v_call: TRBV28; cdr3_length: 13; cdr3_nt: TGTGCCAGCAGTTGGACTAGTTTCGGCGAGCAGTACTTC; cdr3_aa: CASSWTSFGEQYF
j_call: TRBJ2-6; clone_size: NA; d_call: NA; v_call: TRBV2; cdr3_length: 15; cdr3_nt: TGTGCCAGCAGTGTCTTGGGGCCGGGGGCCAACGTCCTGACTTTC; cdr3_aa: CASSVLGPGANVLTF
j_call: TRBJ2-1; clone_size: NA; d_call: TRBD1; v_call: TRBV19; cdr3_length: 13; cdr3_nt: TGTGCCACCGGGACAGCTATATACAATGAGCAGTTCTTC; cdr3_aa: CATGTAIYNEQFF
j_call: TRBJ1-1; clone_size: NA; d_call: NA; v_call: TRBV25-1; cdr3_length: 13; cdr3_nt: TGTGCCAGCAGTGAAGCGGGGAGGACTGAAGCTTTCTTT; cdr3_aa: CASSEAGRTEAFF
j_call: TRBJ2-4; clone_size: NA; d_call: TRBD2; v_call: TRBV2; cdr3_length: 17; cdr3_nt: TGTGCCAGCAATGTAGATAGCGGGGGGTATACCAAAAACATTCAGTACTTC; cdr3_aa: CASNVDSGGYTKNIQYF
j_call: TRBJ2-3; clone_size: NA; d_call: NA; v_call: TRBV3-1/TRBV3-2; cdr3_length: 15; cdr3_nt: TGTGCCAGCAGCCAAGTAACCGGACTCACAGATACGCAGTATTTT; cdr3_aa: CASSQVTGLTDTQYF
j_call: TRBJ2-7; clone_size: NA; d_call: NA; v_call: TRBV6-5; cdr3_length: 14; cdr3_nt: TGTGCCAGCAGTTCTCTTCAGGGGCCCTACGAGCAGTACTTC; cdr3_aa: CASSSLQGPYEQYF
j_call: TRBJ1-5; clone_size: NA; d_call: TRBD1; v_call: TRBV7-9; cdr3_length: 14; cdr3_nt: TGTGCCAGCAGCCCGGGACAGGGTGTCCAGCCCCAGCATTTT; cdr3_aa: CASSPGQGVQPQHF
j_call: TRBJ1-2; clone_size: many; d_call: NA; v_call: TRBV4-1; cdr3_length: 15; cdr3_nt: TGCGCCAGCAGCCAAGATGTCCTGTCAGGTTATGGCTACACCTTC; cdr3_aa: CASSQDVLSGYGYTF
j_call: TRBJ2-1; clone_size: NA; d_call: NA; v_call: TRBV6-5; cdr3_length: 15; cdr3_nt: TGTGCCAGCACGAGCGGGCCCAGCTCCTACAATGAGCAGTTCTTC; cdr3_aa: CASTSGPSSYNEQFF
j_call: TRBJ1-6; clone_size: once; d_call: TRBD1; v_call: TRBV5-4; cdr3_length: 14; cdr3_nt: TGTGCCAGCAGCTTTGACAGGGGGAATTCACCCCTCCACTTT; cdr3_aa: CASSFDRGNSPLHF
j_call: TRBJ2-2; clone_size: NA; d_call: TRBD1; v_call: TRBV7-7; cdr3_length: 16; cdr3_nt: TGTGCCAGCAGCTTATTGACAGGGAGAAACACCGGGGAGCTGTTTTTT; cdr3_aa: CASSLLTGRNTGELFF
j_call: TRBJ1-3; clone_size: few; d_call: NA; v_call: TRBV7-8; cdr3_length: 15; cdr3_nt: TGTGCCAGCAGCCCTAGGGGTGACTCTGGAAACACCATATATTTT; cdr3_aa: CASSPRGDSGNTIYF
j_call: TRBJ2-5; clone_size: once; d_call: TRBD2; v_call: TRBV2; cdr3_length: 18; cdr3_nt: TGTGCCAGCGGGGAACGACTAGCGGGAGTAGGGAACCAAGAGACCCAGTACTTC; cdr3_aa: CASGERLAGVGNQETQYF
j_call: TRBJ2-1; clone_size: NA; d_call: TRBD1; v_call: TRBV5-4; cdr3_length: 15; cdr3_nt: TGTGCCAGCAGTCCCACAGGGGGCACCTACAATGAGCAGTTCTTC; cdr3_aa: CASSPTGGTYNEQFF
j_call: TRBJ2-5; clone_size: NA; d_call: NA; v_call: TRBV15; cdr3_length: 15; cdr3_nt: TGTGCCACCAGCAGAGATCAGGGGCTCCAAGAGACCCAGTACTTC; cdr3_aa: CATSRDQGLQETQYF
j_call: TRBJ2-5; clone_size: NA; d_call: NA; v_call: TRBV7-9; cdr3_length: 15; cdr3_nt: TGTGCCAGCAGCGTGAACAGGGATTTCCAAGAGACCCAGTACTTC; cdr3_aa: CASSVNRDFQETQYF
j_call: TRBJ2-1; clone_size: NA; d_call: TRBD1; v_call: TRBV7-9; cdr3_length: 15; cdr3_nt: TGTGCCAGCAGCGCCGGGACAGGTCATTACAATGAGCAGTTCTTC; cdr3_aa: CASSAGTGHYNEQFF
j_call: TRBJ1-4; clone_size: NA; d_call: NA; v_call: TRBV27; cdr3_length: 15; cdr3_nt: TGTGCCAGCAGTTTAGCGGAGGACTCCAATGAAAAACTGTTTTTT; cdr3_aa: CASSLAEDSNEKLFF
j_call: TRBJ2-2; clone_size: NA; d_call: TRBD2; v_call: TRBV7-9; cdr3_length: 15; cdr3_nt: TGTGCCAGCAGCCTGCTAGCGGGAGGCACCGGGGAGCTGTTTTTT; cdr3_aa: CASSLLAGGTGELFF
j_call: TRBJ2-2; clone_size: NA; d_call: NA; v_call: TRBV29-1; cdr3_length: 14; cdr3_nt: TGCAGCGTCGGAGTCAGCACGTCCACCGGGGAGCTGTTTTTT; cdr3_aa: CSVGVSTSTGELFF
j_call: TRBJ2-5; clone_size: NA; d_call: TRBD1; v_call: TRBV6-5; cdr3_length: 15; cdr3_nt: TGTGCCAGCAGTTACGGTTTACAGGGGGTGGGGACCCAGTACTTC; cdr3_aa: CASSYGLQGVGTQYF
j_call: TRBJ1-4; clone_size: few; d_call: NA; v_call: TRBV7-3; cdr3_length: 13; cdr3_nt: TGTGCCAGCAGCTTGGGAGCGAATGAAAAACTGTTTTTT; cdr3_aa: CASSLGANEKLFF
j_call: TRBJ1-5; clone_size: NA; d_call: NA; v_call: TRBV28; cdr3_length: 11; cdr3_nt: TGTGCCAGCAGTTCATATCAGCCCCAGCATTTT; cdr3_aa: CASSSYQPQHF
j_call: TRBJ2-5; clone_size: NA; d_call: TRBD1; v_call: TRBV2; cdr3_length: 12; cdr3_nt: TGTGCCAGCAGGGACAGGGGGGAGACCCAGTACTTC; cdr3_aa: CASRDRGETQYF
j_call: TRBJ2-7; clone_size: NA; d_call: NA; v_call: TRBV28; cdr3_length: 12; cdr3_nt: TGTGCCAGCAGTATCAGGGACTACGAGCAGTACTTC; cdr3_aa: CASSIRDYEQYF
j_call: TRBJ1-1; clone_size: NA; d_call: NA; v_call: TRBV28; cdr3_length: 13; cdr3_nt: TGTGCCAGCAGTTTAAGGGGGAACACTGAAGCTTTCTTT; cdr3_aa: CASSLRGNTEAFF